The rows below give T cell receptor beta chains drawn from one sample of a study of brain metastases from non-small cell lung cancer. Data came from immunoSEQ multiplex PCR; TCRdb stores just in-frame clones and leaves some out. The table records a few thousand clones, 84% of them present only once. Sequencing was performed on primary lung tumor tissue. The source of these receptors is a donor at least 40 years old with non-small cell lung cancer. The CDR3 runs from the conserved cysteine through the conserved F or W. The D gene is left open where the match is weak. Not every row has a clone size; where given, it reads once, few, many or a size class.

CASSPGTARNQPQHF	TGTGCCAGCAGCCCTGGGACAGCTCGGAATCAGCCCCAGCATTTT	TRBV7-2	TRBJ1-5	.	15	TRBD1
CASSRFEGRNEQFF	TGTGCCAGCAGCCGATTCGAAGGGCGTAATGAGCAGTTCTTC	TRBV14	TRBJ2-1	.	14	.
CASSEGYEQYF	TGTGCCAGCAGTGAAGGGTACGAGCAGTACTTC	TRBV2	TRBJ2-7	once	11	.
CASSFDMNREQYF	TGTGCCAGCAGCTTTGACATGAACCGCGAGCAGTACTTC	TRBV11-3	TRBJ2-7	.	13	.
CASSRLVYEQYF	TGTGCCAGCAGTCGACTAGTCTACGAGCAGTACTTC	TRBV3-1/TRBV3-2	TRBJ2-7	.	12	.
CASSFDVGYGYTF	TGTGCCAGCAGCTTCGACGTAGGCTATGGCTACACTTTC	TRBV5-4	TRBJ1-2	.	13	.
CASSPLRRGNTEAFF	TGTGCCAGCAGCCCTTTAAGGAGGGGGAACACTGAAGCTTTCTTT	TRBV5-8	TRBJ1-1	.	15	.
CACKQDYTEAFF	TGTGCCTGTAAACAGGACTACACTGAAGCTTTCTTT	TRBV30	TRBJ1-1	.	12	.
CASRPQTVSGELFF	TGTGCCAGCAGGCCCCAGACAGTTTCCGGGGAGCTGTTTTTT	TRBV27	TRBJ2-2	once	14	.
CASSLSRLLAGGSNEQFF	TGTGCCAGCAGCTTAAGTCGTCTTCTAGCGGGAGGGAGCAATGAGCAGTTCTTC	TRBV7-2	TRBJ2-1	.	18	TRBD2
CASSPQVAGDEQFF	TGTGCCAGCAGCCCACAAGTAGCGGGAGATGAGCAGTTCTTC	TRBV9	TRBJ2-1	.	14	TRBD2
CASSIGGVINIEAFF	TGTGCCAGTAGTATAGGTGGGGTCATAAACATTGAAGCTTTCTTT	TRBV19	TRBJ1-1	.	15	.
CASSLDGPGRDTEAFF	TGCGCCAGCAGCTTGGACGGACCCGGCAGAGACACTGAAGCTTTCTTT	TRBV5-1	TRBJ1-1	.	16	.
CANSLAEGNEQFF	TGTGCCAACAGTTTAGCGGAGGGCAATGAGCAGTTCTTC	TRBV12-3/TRBV12-4	TRBJ2-1	.	13	.
CASRSALQETQYF	TGTGCCAGCAGAAGCGCACTCCAAGAGACCCAGTACTTC	TRBV28	TRBJ2-5	.	13	.
CASSLQATGMGEQFF	TGCGCCAGCAGCTTACAGGCTACGGGGATGGGTGAGCAGTTCTTC	TRBV5-1	TRBJ2-1	few	15	.
CASSLAGGKSEQYF	TGCGCCAGCAGCTTGGCAGGGGGCAAATCCGAGCAGTACTTC	TRBV5-1	TRBJ2-7	.	14	TRBD1
CASTSLLDRGRIDYGYTF	TGTGCCAGCACCTCTTTACTGGACAGGGGGCGTATTGACTATGGCTACACCTTC	TRBV5-6	TRBJ1-2	.	18	TRBD1
CASSLQENTEAFF	TGTGCCAGCAGTTTGCAGGAGAATACTGAAGCTTTCTTT	TRBV12-3/TRBV12-4	TRBJ1-1	once	13	.
CASSPETMRETQYF	TGTGCCAGCTCACCAGAGACGATGAGGGAGACCCAGTACTTC	TRBV18	TRBJ2-5	.	14	.
CASSYIRGQGYDEQYF	TGTGCCAGCAGCTACATTAGGGGACAGGGATATGATGAGCAGTACTTC	TRBV5-6	TRBJ2-7	.	16	TRBD1
CASSLVAGSYEQYF	TGTGCCAGCAGCCTCGTAGCGGGGAGCTACGAGCAGTACTTC	TRBV3-1/TRBV3-2	TRBJ2-7	.	14	TRBD2
CASSPGYGYTF	TGTGCCAGCAGCCCGGGCTATGGCTACACCTTC	TRBV12-3/TRBV12-4	TRBJ1-2	.	11	.
CASSPRGGAKTQYF	TGTGCCAGCAGTCCCCGAGGGGGTGCCAAGACCCAATACTTC	TRBV28	TRBJ2-5	.	14	.
CAWSVWQGGTDTQYF	TGTGCCTGGAGTGTATGGCAGGGCGGGACAGATACGCAGTATTTT	TRBV30	TRBJ2-3	.	15	.
CASSSGTVNYEQYF	TGTGCCAGCAGCTCCGGGACCGTGAACTACGAGCAGTACTTC	TRBV13	TRBJ2-7	.	14	.
CASSWDRRGSYNEQFF	TGTGCCAGCAGTTGGGACAGGCGCGGCTCCTACAATGAGCAGTTCTTC	TRBV5-6	TRBJ2-1	.	16	TRBD1
CATRQGMLDTGELFF	TGTGCCACCCGACAGGGGATGTTGGACACCGGGGAGCTGTTTTTT	TRBV6-5	TRBJ2-2	few	15	TRBD1
CASGDEQFF	TGTGCCTCGGGAGATGAGCAGTTCTTC	TRBV11-3	TRBJ2-1	once	9	.
CASKEEGGPYNEQFF	TGTGCCAGCAAAGAAGAAGGAGGGCCCTACAATGAGCAGTTCTTC	TRBV3-1/TRBV3-2	TRBJ2-1	.	15	.
CASSPGLENEQFF	TGCGCCAGCAGCCCGGGACTAGAGAATGAGCAGTTCTTC	TRBV5-1	TRBJ2-1	.	13	TRBD2
CASLDSTTNNEQFF	TGTGCCAGCTTAGACTCCACGACAAACAATGAGCAGTTCTTC	TRBV3-1/TRBV3-2	TRBJ2-1	.	14	.
CASSRSGTTYGYTF	TGTGCCAGCAGCCGTAGTGGGACGACCTATGGCTACACCTTC	TRBV6-5	TRBJ1-2	.	14	.
CASSQVLDQPQHF	TGTGCCAGCAGCCAAGTTTTGGATCAGCCCCAGCATTTT	TRBV3-1/TRBV3-2	TRBJ1-5	.	13	.
CASSPPYRVEKLFF	TGTGCCAGCTCACCACCATACAGGGTTGAAAAACTGTTTTTT	TRBV18	TRBJ1-4	.	14	.